This entry lists 9 T cell receptor beta chains sequenced from one sample in a study of T cells after yellow fever vaccination. One entry per CDR3 protein results from TCRdb running MiXCR on the 5' RACE reads. The sample lists hundreds of thousands of distinct CDR3 sequences, roughly a sixth occurring once. The sample consisted of PBMCs, taken before the yellow fever booster vaccination. Receptor source: a man between 18 and 29 years old who received the YFV17D yellow fever vaccine.

V gene TRBV28 combines with J gene TRBJ2-2; no reliable D call. Trimming stripped 6 bases from V and 7 bases from J, with 15 bases between. Looked up from germline, CDR1 is MDHEN and CDR2 is SYDVKM. The CDR3 is made up of 14 amino acids. Here the CDR3 DNA reads TGTGCCAGCAGCATGACACATTCGGGCGGGGAGCTGTTTTTT. This encodes CASSMTHSGGELFF. The full variable domain, completed using reference TRBV28 and TRBJ2-2, is DVKVTQSSRYLVKRTGEKVFLECVQDMDHENMFWYRQDPGLGLRLIYFSYDVKMKEKGDIPEGYSVSREKKERFSLILESASTNQTSMYLCASSMTHSGGELFFGEGSRLTVL.

This chain connects TRBV5-1 to TRBJ1-2; 10 nucleotides match TRBD1. With V trimmed by 5 bases and J by 3 bases, 7 bases remained unmatched. CDR3 length equals 15 residues. Germline assignment: CDR1 SGHRS and CDR2 YFSETQ. This chain's CDR3 is CASRDPGQGHYGYTF. The CDR3 bases are TGCGCCAGCAGGGACCCGGGACAGGGGCACTATGGCTACACCTTC.

The chain couples TRBV4-1 to TRBJ1-4, with 10 bases matching TRBD1. V lost 7 bases, J lost 6 bases, and 5 bases stayed unmatched. This CDR3 comprises 14 residues. The germline V gene encodes CDR1 MGHRA and CDR2 YSYEKL. The CDR3 spells CASNPGTGDEKLFF. The CDR3 DNA reads TGCGCCAGCAACCCCGGGACAGGGGATGAAAAACTGTTTTTT.

The chain has TRBV29-1 and TRBJ1-1; 8 bases map to TRBD1. In germline, CDR1 is SQVTM, CDR2 ANQGSEA. The length of the CDR3 is 16 residues. Trimming at V came to 7 bases and at J to 1 base, leaving 14 bases not matched to a gene. The CDR3 loop reads CSAKGLTGAANTEAFF. The CDR3 DNA sequence: TGCAGCGCCAAGGGCCTGACAGGGGCCGCGAACACTGAAGCTTTCTTT. Drawing the rest from reference TRBV29-1 and TRBJ1-1, the complete variable domain is SAVISQKPSRDICQRGTSLTIQCQVDSQVTMMFWYRQQPGQSLTLIATANQGSEATYESGFVIDKFPISRPNLTFSTLTVSNMSPEDSSIYLCSAKGLTGAANTEAFFGQGTRLTVV.

The rearrangement uses TRBV6-1 and TRBJ1-5; 7 bases fit TRBD1. The length of the CDR3 is 19 residues. V trimming: 0 bases; J trimming: 1 base; junction bases outside the gene matches: 12. Germline CDR1 reads MNHNS; CDR2 reads SASEGT. In DNA form, the CDR3 reads TGTGCCAGCAGTGAAGCGCTTCGGGGCAGGGGGGTGAGCAATCAGCCCCAGCATTTT. It is translated as CASSEALRGRGVSNQPQHF.

The genes are TRBV12-3 or TRBV12-4 and TRBJ1-4; D is ambiguous. Trimming removed 5 bases at V and 0 bases at J, with 13 bases between. CDR3 length: 16 amino acids. The CDR3 DNA follows: TGTGCCAGCAGTCCCTCGAGACGCGCAACTAATGAAAAACTGTTTTTT. Its protein is CASSPSRRATNEKLFF.

This clonotype was seen ten or more times. Written as DNA, the CDR3 is TGTGCCAGCAGTGTTTCAGCAGCGGACAGCCGCTTGTATGGCTACACCTTC. Translating gives CASSVSAADSRLYGYTF. This chain joins TRBV27 and TRBJ1-2; D is perhaps TRBD1 (6 bases). The ends were cut back, 5 bases at V and 5 bases at J, with 24 bases in the middle. The germline V gene has CDR1 MNHEY and CDR2 SMNVEV (reference sequence). The CDR3 is made up of 17 amino acids.

The chain links TRBV18 to TRBJ1-2; TRBD1 matches at 9 bases. The junction had 5 bases not matched to a gene; V was cut back by 2 bases and J by 1 base. From germline, CDR1 is KGHSH and CDR2 LQKENI. CDR3 length equals 16 residues. This CDR3 is CASSPGTGTFNYGYTF. DNA of the CDR3: TGTGCCAGCTCACCAGGGACAGGGACATTTAACTATGGCTACACCTTC.

In this sample, this clonotype turned up many times. The chain links TRBV5-1 to TRBJ2-2; 8 bases are shared with TRBD1. This CDR3 spans 15 amino acids. Germline loops: CDR1 SGHRS, CDR2 YFSETQ. The ends lost 3 bases at V and 1 base at J; junction bases unmatched: 2. The CDR3 DNA follows: TGCGCCAGCAGCTCAGGACAGGGGAACACCGGGGAGCTGTTTTTT. Residues: CASSSGQGNTGELFF. The full variable domain, with the rest looked up from reference TRBV5-1 and TRBJ2-2, is KAGVTQTPRYLIKTRGQQVTLSCSPISGHRSVSWYQQTPGQGLQFLFEYFSETQRNKGNFPGRFSGRQFSNSRSEMNVSTLELGDSALYLCASSSGQGNTGELFFGEGSRLTVL.